A single sample gave rise to the 9 T cell receptor beta chains below, sequenced in a study of shared clonotypes between healthy human individuals. The method was immunoSEQ multiplex PCR; TCRdb's version includes in-frame clones alone and lacks a portion of them. The table lists 1,500,000 or so clones, roughly 96% of them singletons, with 1% to 1.5% in the top ten. What was sequenced was naive CD4+ T cells sorted from blood. Subset in this sample: CD45RA+ positively selected. Receptors were obtained from a man younger than 40 in good health.

The V and J genes are TRBV27 and TRBJ2-1, with no clear D. Germline V gives CDR1 MNHEY, CDR2 SMNVEV (reference sequence). Trimming left V 2 bases short and J 14 bases short, with 16 bases between. This CDR3 is 13 amino acids long. CDR3 region: CASSLRTSFREFF. Written as DNA, the CDR3 is TGTGCCAGCAGTTTACGAACATCCTTCCGCGAGTTCTTC.

The chain combines TRBV7-7 with TRBJ2-1, with D possibly matching TRBD2 (6 bases). Per the germline V gene, CDR1 is SSHAT and CDR2 is FNYEAQ (reference sequence). There are 16 residues in the CDR3. Trimming removed 5 bases from V and 3 bases from J, with 17 bases in between. The CDR3 DNA is TGTGCCAGCAGCCTTCTACTTGGTAGCGGCTACAATGAGCAGTTCTTC. Amino acids: CASSLLLGSGYNEQFF.

This sequence joins TRBV5-1 and TRBJ2-1, with D perhaps matching TRBD1 or TRBD2 (5 bases each). Germline-derived CDR1 and CDR2 are SGHRS and YFSETQ. The CDR3 is made up of 15 amino acids. Trimming left V 1 base short and J 3 bases short, with 11 bases between. This chain's CDR3 is CASSLLGVIYNEQFF. CDR3 nucleotides: TGCGCCAGCAGCTTGTTGGGGGTCATCTACAATGAGCAGTTCTTC.

The chain recombines TRBV28 with TRBJ2-7, with 7 nucleotides matching TRBD2. V lost 0 bases and J lost 1; bases outside the gene matches: 9. This CDR3 is built from 17 residues. CDR1 and CDR2 (germline): MDHEN, SYDVKM. CDR3 sequence reads: CASSLWRIQRGSYEQYF. In nucleotides, the CDR3 is TGTGCCAGCAGTTTATGGAGAATACAGCGGGGATCCTACGAGCAGTACTTC.

V is TRBV19 and J is TRBJ2-3; no firm D call. Germline V gene lookup returns CDR1 LNHDA and CDR2 SQIVND (reference sequence). This CDR3 has 13 amino acids. The V end was cut by 6 bases, the J end by 3 bases, with 10 bases between. The CDR3 reads CASRTPGTDTQYF. The CDR3, as DNA: TGTGCCAGTAGAACCCCCGGGACAGATACGCAGTATTTT.

The CDR3 here is CASRTLDRAPSGYTF. The CDR3 nucleotides read TGTGCCAGTAGAACTCTCGACAGGGCCCCCTCCGGCTACACCTTC. V is TRBV19 and J is TRBJ1-2; the match to TRBD1 covers 7 bases. The CDR3 covers 15 residues. The V gene end was trimmed by 6 bases and the J gene end by 8 bases; junction bases not matched to a gene: 15. Germline CDR1 reads LNHDA; CDR2 reads SQIVND (reference sequence).

The chain joins TRBV19 to TRBJ2-7; tentatively, D is TRBD1 or TRBD2 (5 bases each). The CDR3 is 14 amino acids. Germline CDR1 and CDR2: LNHDA and SQIVND (reference sequence). Trimming left V 3 bases short and J 0 bases short, with 9 bases between. The CDR3 is CASSIDGTSYEQYF. The CDR3 DNA follows: TGTGCCAGTAGTATCGACGGGACCTCCTACGAGCAGTACTTC.

This sequence joins TRBV2 and TRBJ1-2; D ambiguous. The CDR3 extends over 12 amino acids. Germline V gene lookup returns CDR1 SNHLY and CDR2 FYNNEI. V lost 5 bases, J lost 6 bases, and 10 bases lay in between. The CDR3 sequence: CASSPGNHGYTF. CDR3 DNA sequence: TGTGCCAGCAGTCCCGGGAACCATGGCTACACCTTC. Complete variable domain (other parts from reference TRBV2 and TRBJ1-2): EPEVTQTPSHQVTQMGQEVILRCVPISNHLYFYWYRQILGQKVEFLVSFYNNEISEKSEIFDDQFSVERPDGSNFTLKIRSTKLEDSAMYFCASSPGNHGYTFGSGTRLTVV.

V usage is TRBV5-1 and J usage is TRBJ2-7, with 10 bases that match TRBD1. CDR1 is SGHRS and CDR2 is YFSETQ in the germline V gene. Trimming at V came to 0 bases and at J to 2 bases, leaving 5 bases not matched to a gene. The CDR3 has 16 residues. Here the CDR3 DNA reads TGCGCCAGCAGCTTGGAACGCGGGACAGGGGCCTACGAGCAGTACTTC. It codes for CASSLERGTGAYEQYF.